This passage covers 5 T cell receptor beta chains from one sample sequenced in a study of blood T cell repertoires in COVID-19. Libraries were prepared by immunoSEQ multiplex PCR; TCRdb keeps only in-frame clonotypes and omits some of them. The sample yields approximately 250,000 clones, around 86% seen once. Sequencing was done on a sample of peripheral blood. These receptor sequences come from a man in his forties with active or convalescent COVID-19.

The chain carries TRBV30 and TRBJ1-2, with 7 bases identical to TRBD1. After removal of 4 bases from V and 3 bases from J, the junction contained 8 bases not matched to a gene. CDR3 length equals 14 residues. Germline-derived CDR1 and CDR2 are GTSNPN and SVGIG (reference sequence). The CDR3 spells CAWNRAGTDYGYTF. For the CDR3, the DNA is TGTGCCTGGAATCGCGCCGGGACAGACTATGGCTACACCTTC.

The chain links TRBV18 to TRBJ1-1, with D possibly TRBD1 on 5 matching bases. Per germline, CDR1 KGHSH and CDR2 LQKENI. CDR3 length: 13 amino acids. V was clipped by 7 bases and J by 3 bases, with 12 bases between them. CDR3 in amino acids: CASYAGGDTEAFF. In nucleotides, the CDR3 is TGTGCCAGCTACGCAGGAGGGGACACTGAAGCTTTCTTT. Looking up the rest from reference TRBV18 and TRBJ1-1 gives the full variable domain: NAGVMQNPRHLVRRRGQEARLRCSPMKGHSHVYWYRQLPEEGLKFMVYLQKENIIDESGMPKERFSAEFPKEGPSILRIQQVVRGDSAAYFCASYAGGDTEAFFGQGTRLTVV.

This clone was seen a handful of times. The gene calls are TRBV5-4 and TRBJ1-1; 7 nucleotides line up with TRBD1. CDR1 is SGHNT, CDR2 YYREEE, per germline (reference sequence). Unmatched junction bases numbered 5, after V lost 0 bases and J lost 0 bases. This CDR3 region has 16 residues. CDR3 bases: TGTGCCAGCAGCTTGGCCAGGGGGACTTTGAACACTGAAGCTTTCTTT. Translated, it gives CASSLARGTLNTEAFF.

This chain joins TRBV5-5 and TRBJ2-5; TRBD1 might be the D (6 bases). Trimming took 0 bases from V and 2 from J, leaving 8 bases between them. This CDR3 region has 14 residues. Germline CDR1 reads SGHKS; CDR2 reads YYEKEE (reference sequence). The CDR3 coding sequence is TGTGCCAGCAGCTTGGGGGACACACAAGAGACCCAGTACTTC. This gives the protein CASSLGDTQETQYF.

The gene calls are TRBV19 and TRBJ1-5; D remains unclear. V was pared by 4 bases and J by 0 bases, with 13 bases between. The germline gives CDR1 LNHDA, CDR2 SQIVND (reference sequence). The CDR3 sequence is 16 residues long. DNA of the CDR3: TGTGCCAGTAGTACCCGCCCGGGGAATAGCAATCAGCCCCAGCATTTT. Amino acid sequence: CASSTRPGNSNQPQHF. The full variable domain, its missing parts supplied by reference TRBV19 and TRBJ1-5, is DGGITQSPKYLFRKEGQNVTLSCEQNLNHDAMYWYRQDPGQGLRLIYYSQIVNDFQKGDIAEGYSVSREKKESFPLTVTSAQKNPTAFYLCASSTRPGNSNQPQHFGDGTRLSIL.